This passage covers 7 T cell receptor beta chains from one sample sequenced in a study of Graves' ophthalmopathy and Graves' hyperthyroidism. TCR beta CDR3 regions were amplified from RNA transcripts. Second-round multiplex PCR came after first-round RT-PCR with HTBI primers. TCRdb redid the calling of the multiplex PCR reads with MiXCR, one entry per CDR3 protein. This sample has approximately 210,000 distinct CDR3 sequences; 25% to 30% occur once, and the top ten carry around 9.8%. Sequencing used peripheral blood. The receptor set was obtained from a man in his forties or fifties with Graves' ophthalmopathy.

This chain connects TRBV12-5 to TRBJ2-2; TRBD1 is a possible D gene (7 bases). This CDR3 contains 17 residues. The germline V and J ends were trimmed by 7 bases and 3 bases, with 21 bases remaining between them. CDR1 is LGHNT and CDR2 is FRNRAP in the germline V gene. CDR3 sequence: CASATDQGGFDTGELFF. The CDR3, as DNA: TGTGCTAGTGCCACCGACCAGGGGGGATTTGACACCGGGGAGCTGTTTTTT.

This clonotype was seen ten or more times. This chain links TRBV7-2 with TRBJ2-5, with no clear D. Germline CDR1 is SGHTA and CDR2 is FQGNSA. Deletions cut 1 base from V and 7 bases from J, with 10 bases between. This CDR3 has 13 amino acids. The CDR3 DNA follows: TGTGCCAGCAGCTTAGGGAATTCCGGGACCCAGTACTTC. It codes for CASSLGNSGTQYF.

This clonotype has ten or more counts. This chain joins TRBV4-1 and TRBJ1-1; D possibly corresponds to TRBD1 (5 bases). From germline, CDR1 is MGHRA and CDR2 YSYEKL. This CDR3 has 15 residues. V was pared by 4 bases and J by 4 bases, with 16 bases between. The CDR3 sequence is CASSLGGSGSTEAFF. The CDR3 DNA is TGCGCCAGCAGCCTGGGGGGTAGTGGTAGCACTGAAGCTTTCTTT.

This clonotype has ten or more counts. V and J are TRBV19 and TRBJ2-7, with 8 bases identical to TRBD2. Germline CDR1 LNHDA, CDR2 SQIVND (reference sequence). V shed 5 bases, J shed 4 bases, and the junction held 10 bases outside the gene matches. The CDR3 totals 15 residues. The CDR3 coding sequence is TGTGCCAGTAGTCCGACCCATAGCGGGACTTACGAGCAGTACTTC. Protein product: CASSPTHSGTYEQYF. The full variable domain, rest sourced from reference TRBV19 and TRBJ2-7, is DGGITQSPKYLFRKEGQNVTLSCEQNLNHDAMYWYRQDPGQGLRLIYYSQIVNDFQKGDIAEGYSVSREKKESFPLTVTSAQKNPTAFYLCASSPTHSGTYEQYFGPGTRLTVT.

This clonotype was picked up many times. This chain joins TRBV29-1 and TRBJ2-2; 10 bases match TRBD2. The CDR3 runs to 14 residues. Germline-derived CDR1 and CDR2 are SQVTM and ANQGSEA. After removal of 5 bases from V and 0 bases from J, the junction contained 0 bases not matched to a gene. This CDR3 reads CSVTSGTNTGELFF. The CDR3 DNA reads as TGCAGCGTTACTAGCGGGACGAACACCGGGGAGCTGTTTTTT.

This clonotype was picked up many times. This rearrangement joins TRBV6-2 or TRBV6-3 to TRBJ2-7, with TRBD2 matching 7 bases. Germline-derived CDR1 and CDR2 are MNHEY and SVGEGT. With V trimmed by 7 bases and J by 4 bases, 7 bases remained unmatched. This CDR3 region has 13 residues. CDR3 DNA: TGTGCCAGCAATGCGGGAGCCCAATACGAGCAGTACTTC. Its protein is CASNAGAQYEQYF.

In nucleotides, the CDR3 is TGTGCCAGCAACACCCTCGGGGGAGGGAGAGGGGAGACCCAGTACTTC. Translating it yields CASNTLGGGRGETQYF. This chain uses TRBV28 with TRBJ2-5; TRBD2 agrees at 7 bases. Germline CDR1 reads MDHEN; CDR2 reads SYDVKM. This CDR3 contains 16 residues. V lost 7 bases, J lost 5 bases, and 16 bases stayed unmatched.